These 25 T cell receptor beta chains were all obtained from the same sample, sequenced in a study of blood T cell repertoires in COVID-19. This table comes from immunoSEQ multiplex PCR, and its TCRdb copy is limited to in-frame clones, with some not included. The sample lists approximately 47,000 clones; around 88% were seen once. The sequencing input was peripheral blood. Receptor source: a woman aged 55-75 years with acute or convalescent COVID-19.

This clone appeared a single time. The J gene is TRBJ1-4, the V gene TRBV4-2; 7 bases are shared with TRBD1. This CDR3 is built from 14 residues. CDR1 is LGHNA, CDR2 YNFKEQ, per germline. The V segment lost 4 bases and the J segment 4 bases; nucleotides outside the gene matches: 3. CDR3 region: CASSLRDSNEKLFF. The CDR3 DNA follows: TGTGCCAGCAGCCTCCGGGACAGTAATGAAAAACTGTTTTTT.

This clone has only a few counts. This chain connects TRBV5-1 to TRBJ1-2, with D unclear. The CDR3 is 18 amino acids. V was shortened by 4 bases and J by 0 bases, with 22 bases between the two germline ends. Germline CDR1 SGHRS, CDR2 YFSETQ. CDR3 sequence (DNA): TGCGCCAGCAGCCACTCTCTGGGAGGAAGAGGGACTAACTATGGCTACACCTTC. Encoded protein: CASSHSLGGRGTNYGYTF. The variable domain in full, with the rest retrieved from reference TRBV5-1 and TRBJ1-2, is KAGVTQTPRYLIKTRGQQVTLSCSPISGHRSVSWYQQTPGQGLQFLFEYFSETQRNKGNFPGRFSGRQFSNSRSEMNVSTLELGDSALYLCASSHSLGGRGTNYGYTFGSGTRLTVV.

The chain is built from TRBV18 and TRBJ1-1; D is perhaps TRBD1 (5 bases). Trimming pared 5 bases from V and 7 bases from J, leaving 11 bases between. Germline V gene data show CDR1 as KGHSH and CDR2 as LQKENI. CDR3 length: 12 residues. The DNA for the CDR3 is TGTGCCAGCTCAATGCAGGGTAATGAAGCTTTCTTT. Protein: CASSMQGNEAFF.

The chain employs TRBV5-4 and TRBJ2-5, with D perhaps matching TRBD1 (5 bases). CDR3 size: 13 residues. With 5 bases removed from V and 4 bases from J, the gap between germline ends came to 12 bases. Germline V gene data show CDR1 as SGHNT and CDR2 as YYREEE (reference sequence). CDR3 sequence (DNA): TGTGCCAGCAGATCCCAGGGTATAGAGACCCAGTACTTC. Translated: CASRSQGIETQYF.

V is TRBV7-8 and J is TRBJ1-5; D is possibly TRBD1 (6 bases). V was cut by 2 bases and J by 5 bases, with 13 bases left in between. Germline V gives CDR1 SGHVS, CDR2 FQNEAQ. The CDR3 runs to 15 residues. This chain's CDR3 is CASSLRRQADQPQHF. The CDR3 nucleotides are TGTGCCAGCAGCTTACGTCGACAGGCCGATCAGCCCCAGCATTTT.

The gene calls are TRBV18 and TRBJ2-1; no firm D call. Per the germline V gene, CDR1 is KGHSH and CDR2 is LQKENI. Trimming shortened V by 3 bases and J by 7 bases, and 4 bases separated the two germline ends. CDR3 length: 11 residues. The CDR3 DNA reads as TGTGCCAGCTCACCCGGTAATGAGCAGTTCTTC. Its translation: CASSPGNEQFF.

V is TRBV19 and J is TRBJ1-5, with D uncertain. CDR1 and CDR2 (germline): LNHDA, SQIVND (reference sequence). V was cut by 4 bases and J by 3 bases, with 13 bases left in between. The CDR3 has 15 amino acids. CDR3 loop: CASSKGGGSNQPQHF. CDR3 sequence (DNA): TGTGCCAGTAGTAAGGGAGGAGGCTCCAATCAGCCCCAGCATTTT.

This chain joins TRBV5-1 and TRBJ2-5; 7 bases match TRBD1. Germline values: CDR1 SGHRS, CDR2 YFSETQ. Trimming at V came to 4 bases and at J to 7 bases, leaving 19 bases not matched to a gene. This CDR3 has 17 residues. The CDR3 region has the DNA TGCGCCAGCAGCCCCCCGTCGGGACAGACGACATACGGGACCCAGTACTTC. It yields the protein CASSPPSGQTTYGTQYF.

This rearrangement joins TRBV28 to TRBJ1-2, with D perhaps TRBD1 (6 bases). Germline V lookup: CDR1 MDHEN, CDR2 SYDVKM. Trimming left V 5 bases short and J 4 bases short, with 8 bases between. CDR3 length equals 12 residues. As DNA, the CDR3 is TGTGCCAGCAGTGAACAGGGCTATGGCTACACCTTC. Protein: CASSEQGYGYTF.

In its sample, this clone was seen once. The rearrangement joins TRBV7-9 to TRBJ2-5; 14 bases agree with TRBD2. The trim removed 4 bases at V and 2 bases at J, leaving 3 bases unmatched. This CDR3 is built from 16 residues. CDR1 is SEHNR and CDR2 is FQNEAQ in the germline V gene (reference sequence). The CDR3 protein is CASSSGLAGGQETQYF. In DNA form, the CDR3 reads TGTGCCAGCAGCTCCGGACTAGCGGGAGGTCAAGAGACCCAGTACTTC.

The gene calls are TRBV6-5 and TRBJ1-1; D is uncertain. Germline assignment: CDR1 MNHEY and CDR2 SVGAGI. V shed 7 bases and J shed 6 bases, with 9 bases lying between them. The CDR3 is 11 residues long. The CDR3 sequence: CASTGSSEAFF. The CDR3 DNA is TGTGCCAGCACCGGGTCATCTGAAGCTTTCTTT.

The table lists this clone with a count of one. The chain recombines TRBV15 with TRBJ2-3; D is perhaps TRBD2 (6 bases). The CDR3 has 16 residues. Looked up from germline, CDR1 is LNHNV and CDR2 is YYDKDF (reference sequence). Trimming took 1 base from V and 2 from J, leaving 13 bases between them. Written as DNA, the CDR3 is TGTGCCACCAGCAGAGGACTAGAGGGGAACACAGATACGCAGTATTTT. Its translation is CATSRGLEGNTDTQYF.

The chain couples TRBV28 to TRBJ1-5, with D unresolved. Germline V gene lookup returns CDR1 MDHEN and CDR2 SYDVKM. Trimming pared 1 base from V and 7 bases from J, leaving 8 bases between. The CDR3 is 13 amino acids. The DNA for the CDR3 is TGTGCCAGCAGTTTATCCAGGAACCAGCCCCAGCATTTT. Protein product: CASSLSRNQPQHF.

The chain links TRBV6-1 to TRBJ2-3, with a tentative D call TRBD2 (6 bases). From germline, CDR1 is MNHNS and CDR2 SASEGT. Trimming stripped 2 bases from V and 5 bases from J, with 8 bases between. This CDR3 has 13 residues. The CDR3 DNA is TGTGCCAGCAGTGAAATGCGGGGAGATACGCAGTATTTT. Its translation: CASSEMRGDTQYF.

CDR3 in DNA: TGTGCCTCCAAGATAGCGGGTGGAGAGACCCAGTACTTC. Encoded protein: CASKIAGGETQYF. J is TRBJ2-5 and V is TRBV10-3; TRBD2 matches 7 bases. The V segment lost 11 bases and the J segment 4 bases; nucleotides outside the gene matches: 10. The CDR3 consists of 13 residues. Germline V gene sequence: CDR1 ENHRY, CDR2 SYGVKD.

CDR3 amino acids: CASSLLGQGNEQYF. CDR3 DNA: TGTGCCAGCAGCTTGCTTGGACAGGGTAACGAGCAGTACTTC. The chain employs TRBV5-6 and TRBJ2-7; the match to TRBD1 covers 8 bases. Germline assignment: CDR1 SGHDT and CDR2 YYEEEE. The CDR3 has 14 amino acids. J gave up 5 bases and V 1 base, and 5 bases lay outside the gene matches.

This rearrangement joins TRBV20-1 to TRBJ2-7; D unresolved. Trimming pared 3 bases from V and 4 bases from J, leaving 7 bases between. The CDR3 contains 11 residues. Germline-derived CDR1 and CDR2 are DFQATT and SNEGSKA (reference sequence). For the CDR3, the DNA is TGCAGTGCTAGTAGAGCTTACGAGCAGTACTTC. Translated, it gives CSASRAYEQYF.

The chain is built from TRBV28 and TRBJ1-4; D is perhaps TRBD1 (6 bases). The V and J ends lost 1 base and 5 bases respectively, with 17 bases between them. Looked up from germline, CDR1 is MDHEN and CDR2 is SYDVKM. The CDR3 runs 17 residues. The CDR3 nucleotides read TGTGCCAGCAGTTTATTCGCCCCCGGGACAAGAAATGAAAAACTGTTTTTT. It yields the protein CASSLFAPGTRNEKLFF. Using reference TRBV28 and TRBJ1-4 for the parts outside the CDR3, the full variable domain is DVKVTQSSRYLVKRTGEKVFLECVQDMDHENMFWYRQDPGLGLRLIYFSYDVKMKEKGDIPEGYSVSREKKERFSLILESASTNQTSMYLCASSLFAPGTRNEKLFFGSGTQLSVL.

This clone has more than one count but fewer than ten. This chain joins TRBV24-1 and TRBJ2-2; 9 bases fit TRBD1. From germline, CDR1 is KGHDR and CDR2 SFDVKD. This CDR3 is 15 amino acids long. V dropped 5 bases and J dropped 4; count of bases not matched to a gene: 4. This CDR3 reads CATSAATGGTGELFF. The CDR3 bases are TGTGCCACCAGTGCCGCGACAGGGGGCACCGGGGAGCTGTTTTTT.

V and J are TRBV30 and TRBJ2-5, with 8 positions matching TRBD2. This CDR3 spans 18 amino acids. J gave up 1 base and V 0 bases, and 13 bases lay outside the gene matches. The V gene's germline CDR1 is GTSNPN and CDR2 SVGIG (reference sequence). CDR3 in DNA: TGTGCCTGGAGTGTACGTACTTTGGCGGGAGGCGTCCAAGAGACCCAGTACTTC. Protein sequence: CAWSVRTLAGGVQETQYF.

V gene TRBV11-3 combines with J gene TRBJ2-3; possibly TRBD2 for D (5 bases). This CDR3 is 14 amino acids long. Trimming left V 0 bases short and J 12 bases short, with 16 bases between. Germline V gene data show CDR1 as SGHNT and CDR2 as YENEEA. The CDR3 loop reads CASSLDGASRNQYF. CDR3 DNA: TGTGCCAGCAGCTTAGATGGCGCTAGCAGAAATCAGTATTTT.

The chain employs TRBV6-5 and TRBJ1-6; D possibly corresponds to TRBD1 (6 bases). Between the trimmed V and J ends, which lost 7 bases and 10 bases, there was a span of 14 bases. The germline CDR1 and CDR2 sequences are MNHEY and SVGAGI. The CDR3 consists of 13 residues. The CDR3 protein is CASTGTISSPLHF. The CDR3 DNA sequence: TGTGCCAGCACCGGGACAATTAGCTCACCCCTCCACTTT.

This clone has only a few counts. This chain uses TRBV19 with TRBJ2-6; a possible D gene is TRBD1 (6 bases). The CDR3 is 17 amino acids. Trimming cost V 4 bases and J 0 bases, with 13 bases left between them. The germline CDR1 and CDR2 sequences are LNHDA and SQIVND (reference sequence). This chain's CDR3 is CASSTSQGSSGANVLTF. CDR3 coding DNA: TGTGCCAGTAGTACATCACAGGGCAGCTCTGGGGCCAACGTCCTGACTTTC.

The V gene is TRBV4-1, the J gene TRBJ1-2, with 7 bases lining up with TRBD1. Germline values: CDR1 MGHRA, CDR2 YSYEKL. This CDR3 has 16 residues. Trimming removed 0 bases from V and 4 bases from J; junction bases left unmatched: 8. The CDR3, as DNA: TGCGCCAGCAGCCAAGATACAAGGGGGCGCGTCTATGGCTACACCTTC. Translation gives CASSQDTRGRVYGYTF.

V usage is TRBV7-3 and J usage is TRBJ2-3; 8 nucleotides align to TRBD2. Germline CDR1 is SGHTA and CDR2 is FQGTGA. After removal of 5 bases from V and 3 bases from J, the junction contained 10 bases not matched to a gene. The CDR3 consists of 16 residues. CDR3 sequence reads: CASSPIGRGVTDTQYF. CDR3 coding DNA: TGTGCCAGCAGCCCCATTGGGCGGGGGGTAACAGATACGCAGTATTTT.